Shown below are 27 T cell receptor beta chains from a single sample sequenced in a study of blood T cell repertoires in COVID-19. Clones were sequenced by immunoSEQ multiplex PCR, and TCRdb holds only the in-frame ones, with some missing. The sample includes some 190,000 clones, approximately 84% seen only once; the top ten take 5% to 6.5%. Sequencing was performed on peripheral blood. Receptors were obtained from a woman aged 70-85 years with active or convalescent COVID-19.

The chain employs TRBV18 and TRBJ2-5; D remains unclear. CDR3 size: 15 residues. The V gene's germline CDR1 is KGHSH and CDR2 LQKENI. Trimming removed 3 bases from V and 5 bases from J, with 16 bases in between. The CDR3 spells CASSPPLGPSETQYF. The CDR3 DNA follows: TGTGCCAGCTCACCTCCTCTGGGCCCGTCTGAGACCCAGTACTTC.

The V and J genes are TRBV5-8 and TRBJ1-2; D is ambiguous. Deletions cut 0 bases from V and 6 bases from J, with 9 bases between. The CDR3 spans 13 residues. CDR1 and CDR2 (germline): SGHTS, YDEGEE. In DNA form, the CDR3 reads TGTGCCAGCAGCTTGGTAGAGAGGGATGGCTACACCTTC. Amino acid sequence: CASSLVERDGYTF.

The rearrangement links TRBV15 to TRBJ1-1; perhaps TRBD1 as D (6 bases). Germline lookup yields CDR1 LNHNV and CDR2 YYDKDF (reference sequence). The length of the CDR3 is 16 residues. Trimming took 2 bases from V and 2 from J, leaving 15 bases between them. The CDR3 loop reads CATSRPGAGANTEAFF. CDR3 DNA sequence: TGTGCCACCAGCAGACCCGGGGCAGGGGCTAACACTGAAGCTTTCTTT.

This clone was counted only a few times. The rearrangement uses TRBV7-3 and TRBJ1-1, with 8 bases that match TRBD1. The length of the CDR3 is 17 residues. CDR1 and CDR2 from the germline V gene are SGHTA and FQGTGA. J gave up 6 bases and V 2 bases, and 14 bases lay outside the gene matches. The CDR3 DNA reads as TGTGCCAGCAGCTTAGGCCCCGGTGGGTTACAGGGGGCTGAAGCTTTCTTT. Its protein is CASSLGPGGLQGAEAFF.

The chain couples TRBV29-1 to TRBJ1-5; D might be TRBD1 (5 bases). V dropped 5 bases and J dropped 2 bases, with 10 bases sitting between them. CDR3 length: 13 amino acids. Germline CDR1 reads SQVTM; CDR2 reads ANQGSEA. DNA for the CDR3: TGCAGCGTTTCCCAAGGGGGCAATCAGCCCCAGCATTTT. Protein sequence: CSVSQGGNQPQHF.

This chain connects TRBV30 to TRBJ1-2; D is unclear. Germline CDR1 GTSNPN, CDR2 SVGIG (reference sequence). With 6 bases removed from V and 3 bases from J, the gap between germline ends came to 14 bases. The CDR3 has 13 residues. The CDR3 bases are TGTGCCTGTGACGGAAGGACTGACTATGGCTACACCTTC. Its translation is CACDGRTDYGYTF.

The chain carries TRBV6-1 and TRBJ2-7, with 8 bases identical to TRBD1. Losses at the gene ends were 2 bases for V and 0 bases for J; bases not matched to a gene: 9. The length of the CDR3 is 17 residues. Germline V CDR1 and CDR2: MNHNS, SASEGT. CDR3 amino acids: CASSEFRRGQASYEQYF. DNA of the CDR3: TGTGCCAGCAGTGAATTTCGTCGGGGACAGGCCTCCTACGAGCAGTACTTC.

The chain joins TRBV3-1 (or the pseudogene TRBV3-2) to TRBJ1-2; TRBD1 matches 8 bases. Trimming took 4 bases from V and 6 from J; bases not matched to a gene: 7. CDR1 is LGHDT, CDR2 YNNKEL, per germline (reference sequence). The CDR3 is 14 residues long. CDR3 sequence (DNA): TGTGCCAGCAGCCGCTCAGGGGGCATCGATGGCTACACCTTC. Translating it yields CASSRSGGIDGYTF.

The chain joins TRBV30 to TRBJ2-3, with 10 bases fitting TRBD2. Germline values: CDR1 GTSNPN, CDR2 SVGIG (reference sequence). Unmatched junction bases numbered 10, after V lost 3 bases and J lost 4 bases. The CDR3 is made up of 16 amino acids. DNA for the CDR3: TGTGCCTGGAGCCTATTACTAGCGGGGCTTGCAGATACGCAGTATTTT. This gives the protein CAWSLLLAGLADTQYF.

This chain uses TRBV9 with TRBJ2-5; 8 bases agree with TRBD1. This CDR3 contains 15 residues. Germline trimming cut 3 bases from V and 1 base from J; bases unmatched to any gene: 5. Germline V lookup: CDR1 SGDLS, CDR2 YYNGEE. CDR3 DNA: TGTGCCAGCAGCGGCGGCGGGACAGGCCAAGAGACCCAGTACTTC. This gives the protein CASSGGGTGQETQYF.

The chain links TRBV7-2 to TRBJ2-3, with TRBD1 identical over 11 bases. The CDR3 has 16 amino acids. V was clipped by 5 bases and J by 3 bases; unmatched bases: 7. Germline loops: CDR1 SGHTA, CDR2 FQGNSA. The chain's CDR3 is CASSGYRDRGTDTQYF. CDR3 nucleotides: TGTGCCAGCAGCGGATACCGGGACAGGGGGACAGATACGCAGTATTTT.

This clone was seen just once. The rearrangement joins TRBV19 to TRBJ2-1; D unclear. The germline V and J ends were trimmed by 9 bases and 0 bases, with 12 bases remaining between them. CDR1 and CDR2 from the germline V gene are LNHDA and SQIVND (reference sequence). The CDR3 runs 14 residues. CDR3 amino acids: CASKIRSSYNEQFF. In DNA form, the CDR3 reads TGTGCCAGCAAAATCCGTAGCTCCTACAATGAGCAGTTCTTC.

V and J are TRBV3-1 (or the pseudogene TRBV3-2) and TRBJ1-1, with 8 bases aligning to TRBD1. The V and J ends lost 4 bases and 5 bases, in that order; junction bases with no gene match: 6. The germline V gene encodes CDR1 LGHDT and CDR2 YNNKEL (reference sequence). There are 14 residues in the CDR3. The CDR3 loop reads CASSPGDRRTEAFF. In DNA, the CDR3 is TGTGCCAGCAGCCCCGGGGACAGGCGGACTGAAGCTTTCTTT.

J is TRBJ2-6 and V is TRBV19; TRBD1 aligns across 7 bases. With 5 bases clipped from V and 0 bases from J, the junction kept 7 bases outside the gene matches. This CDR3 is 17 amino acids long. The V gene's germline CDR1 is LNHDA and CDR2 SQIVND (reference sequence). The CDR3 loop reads CASSSTGTVSGANVLTF. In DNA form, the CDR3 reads TGTGCCAGTAGTTCGACCGGGACAGTCTCTGGGGCCAACGTCCTGACTTTC.

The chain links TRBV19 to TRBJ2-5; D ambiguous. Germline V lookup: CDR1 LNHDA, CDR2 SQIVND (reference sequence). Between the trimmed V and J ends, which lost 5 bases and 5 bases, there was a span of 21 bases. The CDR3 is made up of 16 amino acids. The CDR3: CASSPRIFDGLETQYF. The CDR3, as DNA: TGTGCCAGTAGTCCCCGAATCTTCGACGGGTTGGAGACCCAGTACTTC.

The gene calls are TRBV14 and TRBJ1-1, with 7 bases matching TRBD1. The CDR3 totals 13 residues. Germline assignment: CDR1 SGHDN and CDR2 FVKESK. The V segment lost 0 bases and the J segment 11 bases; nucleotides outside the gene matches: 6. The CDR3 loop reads CASSQDKGAQAFF. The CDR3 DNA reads TGTGCCAGCAGCCAAGATAAGGGGGCGCAGGCTTTCTTT.

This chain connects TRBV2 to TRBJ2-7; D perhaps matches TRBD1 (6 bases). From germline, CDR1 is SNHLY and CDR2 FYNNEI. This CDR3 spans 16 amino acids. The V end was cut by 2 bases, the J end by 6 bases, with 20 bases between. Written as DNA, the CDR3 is TGTGCCAGCAGTGAACAATGGTCCGGCCGAGGGGGCGAGCAGTACTTC. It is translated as CASSEQWSGRGGEQYF.

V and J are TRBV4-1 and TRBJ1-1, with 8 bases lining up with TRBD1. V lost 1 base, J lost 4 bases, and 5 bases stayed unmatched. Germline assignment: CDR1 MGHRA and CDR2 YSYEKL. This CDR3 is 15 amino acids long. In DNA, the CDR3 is TGCGCCAGCAGCCAAGCCCAGGGGGCTAGCACTGAAGCTTTCTTT. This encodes CASSQAQGASTEAFF.

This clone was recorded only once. This CDR3 reads CASSQDMSRGGMNTEAFF. The DNA for the CDR3 is TGTGCCAGCAGCCAAGATATGAGTAGGGGTGGCATGAACACTGAAGCTTTCTTT. This sequence joins TRBV3-1 (or the pseudogene TRBV3-2) and TRBJ1-1; TRBD1 might be the D (5 bases). Trimming took 0 bases from V and 0 from J, leaving 17 bases between them. The CDR3 is 18 amino acids. The V gene's germline CDR1 is LGHDT and CDR2 YNNKEL (reference sequence).

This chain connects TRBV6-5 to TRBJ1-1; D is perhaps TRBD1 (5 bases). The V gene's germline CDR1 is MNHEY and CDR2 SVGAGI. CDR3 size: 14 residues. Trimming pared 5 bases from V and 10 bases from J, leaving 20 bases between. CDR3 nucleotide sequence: TGTGCCAGCAGTCCCGGGACGGCGGGGAAGGCAGCTTTCTTT. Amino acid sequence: CASSPGTAGKAAFF.

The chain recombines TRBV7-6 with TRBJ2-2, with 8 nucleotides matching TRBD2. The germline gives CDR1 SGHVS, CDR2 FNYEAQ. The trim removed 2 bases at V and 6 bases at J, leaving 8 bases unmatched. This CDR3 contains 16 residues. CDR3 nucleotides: TGTGCCAGCAGCTTATCCAAGCGGGAGTCTCCCGGGGAGCTGTTTTTT. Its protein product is CASSLSKRESPGELFF. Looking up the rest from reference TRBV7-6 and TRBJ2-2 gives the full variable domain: GAGVSQSPRYKVTKRGQDVALRCDPISGHVSLYWYRQALGQGPEFLTYFNYEAQQDKSGLPNDRFSAERPEGSISTLTIQRTEQRDSAMYRCASSLSKRESPGELFFGEGSRLTVL.

The DNA of the CDR3 is TGCGCCAGCAACGAAGCGGGAGGGCCGTGGAATGAGCAGTTCTTC. It codes for CASNEAGGPWNEQFF. This chain links TRBV5-1 with TRBJ2-1; 10 bases align to TRBD2. Germline V lookup: CDR1 SGHRS, CDR2 YFSETQ. V lost 6 bases and J lost 7; bases outside the gene matches: 10. This CDR3 spans 15 amino acids. The variable domain in full, completed from reference TRBV5-1 and TRBJ2-1, reads KAGVTQTPRYLIKTRGQQVTLSCSPISGHRSVSWYQQTPGQGLQFLFEYFSETQRNKGNFPGRFSGRQFSNSRSEMNVSTLELGDSALYLCASNEAGGPWNEQFFGPGTRLTVL.

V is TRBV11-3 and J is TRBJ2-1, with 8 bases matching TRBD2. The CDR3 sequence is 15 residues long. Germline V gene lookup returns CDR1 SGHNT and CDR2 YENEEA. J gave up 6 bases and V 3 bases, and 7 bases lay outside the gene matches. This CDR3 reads CASSFRGGRSNEQFF. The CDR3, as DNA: TGTGCCAGCAGCTTTAGGGGCGGGAGGTCCAATGAGCAGTTCTTC.

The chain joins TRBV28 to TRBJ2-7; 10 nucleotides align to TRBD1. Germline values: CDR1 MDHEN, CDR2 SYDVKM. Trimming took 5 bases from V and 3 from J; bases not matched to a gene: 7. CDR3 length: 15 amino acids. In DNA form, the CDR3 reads TGTGCCAGCAGTCCAACGGGACAGGGGAACTACGAGCAGTACTTC. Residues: CASSPTGQGNYEQYF.

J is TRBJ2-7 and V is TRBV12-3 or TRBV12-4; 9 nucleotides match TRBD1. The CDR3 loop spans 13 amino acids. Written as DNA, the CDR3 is TGTGCTTCCTCGGGACAGGGCCCCTACGAGCAGTACTTC. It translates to CASSGQGPYEQYF.

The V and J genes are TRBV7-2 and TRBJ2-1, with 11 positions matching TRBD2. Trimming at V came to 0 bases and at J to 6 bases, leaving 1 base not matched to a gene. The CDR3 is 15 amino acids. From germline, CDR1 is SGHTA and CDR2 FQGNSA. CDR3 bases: TGTGCCAGCAGCTTAGCGGGACTAGCGGCCAATGAGCAGTTCTTC. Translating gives CASSLAGLAANEQFF.

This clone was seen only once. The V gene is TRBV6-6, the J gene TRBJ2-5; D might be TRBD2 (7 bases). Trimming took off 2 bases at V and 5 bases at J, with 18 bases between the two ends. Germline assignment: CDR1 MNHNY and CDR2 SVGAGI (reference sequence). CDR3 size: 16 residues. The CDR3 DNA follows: TGTGCCAGCAGTTACAGGTCCGGGGGGCCCTATGAGACCCAGTACTTC. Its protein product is CASSYRSGGPYETQYF.